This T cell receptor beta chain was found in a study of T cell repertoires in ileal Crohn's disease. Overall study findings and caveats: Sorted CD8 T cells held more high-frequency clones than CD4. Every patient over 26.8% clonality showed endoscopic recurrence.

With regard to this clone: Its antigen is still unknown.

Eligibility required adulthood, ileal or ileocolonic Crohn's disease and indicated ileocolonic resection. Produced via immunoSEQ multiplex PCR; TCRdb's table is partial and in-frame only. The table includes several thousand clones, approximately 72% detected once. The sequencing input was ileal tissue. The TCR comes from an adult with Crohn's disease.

The CDR3 DNA reads as TGTGCCAGTAGTATCACGGGGGGCATGGCAGATACGCAGTATTTT. This translates into CASSITGGMADTQYF. V and J are TRBV19 and TRBJ2-3; the D gene is possibly TRBD2 (7 bases). The germline V and J ends were trimmed by 3 bases and 4 bases, with 14 bases remaining between them. The length of the CDR3 is 15 residues. CDR1 and CDR2 (germline): LNHDA, SQIVND (reference sequence).